This is a list of T cell receptor beta chains from one sample in a study of CXCR3-negative and CXCR3-positive naive CD8 T cells. TCRdb reprocessed the 5' RACE reads and stores each CDR3 protein as one record, lacking DNA. Found here are 120,000 to 150,000 distinct CDR3 sequences; the top ten clones hold under 0.35%. Input material: naive CXCR3+ CD8+ T cells from blood. Every receptor here comes from a human donor in good health. Some clones in this sample may be carry-over from other donors' samples. The CDR3 runs from the conserved cysteine through the conserved F or W.

TRBJ2-1	TRBV11-3	CASSSPESVEQFF
TRBJ1-2	TRBV7-9	CASSFGRDYTF
TRBJ2-2	TRBV9	CASSVASGGSGELFF
TRBJ2-2	TRBV27	CASSLASPNTGELFF
TRBJ1-2	TRBV7-9	CASSLTGANYGYTF
TRBJ2-3	TRBV7-9	CASSLSSGGALDTDTQYF
TRBJ1-1	TRBV6-5	CASSYTILPDTEAFF
TRBJ2-1	TRBV12-3/TRBV12-4	CASSLPPLSYNEQFF
TRBJ1-2	TRBV4-3	CASSQGDFRDYGYTF
TRBJ2-7	TRBV28	CASSYSFGPAMKQYF
TRBJ2-7	TRBV11-3	CASSFRKGRGSYEQYF
TRBJ2-1	TRBV6-5	CASSYHDRAGEQFF
TRBJ2-3	TRBV4-3	CASSPGLAGGLEDTQYF
TRBJ2-2	TRBV7-9	CASGGLNTGELFF
TRBJ2-7	TRBV11-3	CASSSRDQGSEQYF
TRBJ1-2	TRBV6-1	CASSASGQIYGYTF
TRBJ2-1	TRBV3-1	CASSTGPSSYNEQFF
TRBJ2-5	TRBV29-1	CSVPLTGVSQETQYF
TRBJ2-2	TRBV29-1	CSVEQAGANTGELFF
TRBJ2-1	TRBV30	CAWAGTGSYNEQFF
TRBJ1-1	TRBV29-1	CSVLGVFPEAFF
TRBJ2-1	TRBV4-1	CASSPALAYNEQFF
TRBJ2-3	TRBV28	CASSSLTSGRGVDTQYF
TRBJ1-2	TRBV29-1	CSVRTAEYGYTF
TRBJ1-2	TRBV4-1	CASSQDWPALLCTF
TRBJ1-2	TRBV19	CASTDDRTVVFGYTF
TRBJ2-7	TRBV7-9	CASSFTLGRRVYEQYF
TRBJ2-1	TRBV21-1	CASSKVASGGACNEQFF
TRBJ1-2	TRBV6-5	CASSYSTNYGYTF
TRBJ2-3	TRBV6-5	CASSYLITDTQYF
TRBJ2-2	TRBV7-9	CASSLRLGQGKTGELFF
TRBJ2-5	TRBV29-1	CSVIPGQGFRNETQYF
TRBJ2-7	TRBV12-3/TRBV12-4	CASSFYAEGLYEQYF
TRBJ2-1	TRBV15	CATSRYGGMVEQFF
TRBJ2-6	TRBV6-5	CASSPISPGANVLTF
TRBJ2-7	TRBV29-1	CSVELQGKDYEQYF
TRBJ2-1	TRBV5-1	CASSLGSGVYNEQFF
TRBJ1-2	TRBV7-9	CASSQPEGNGYTF
TRBJ1-1	TRBV28	CASSRDRGRAEAFF
TRBJ2-1	TRBV23-1	CASTDRGRGCVGEQFF
TRBJ2-7	TRBV20-1	CSARDRDRGQHEQYF
TRBJ2-7	TRBV7-8	CASSPDRGVWDEQYF